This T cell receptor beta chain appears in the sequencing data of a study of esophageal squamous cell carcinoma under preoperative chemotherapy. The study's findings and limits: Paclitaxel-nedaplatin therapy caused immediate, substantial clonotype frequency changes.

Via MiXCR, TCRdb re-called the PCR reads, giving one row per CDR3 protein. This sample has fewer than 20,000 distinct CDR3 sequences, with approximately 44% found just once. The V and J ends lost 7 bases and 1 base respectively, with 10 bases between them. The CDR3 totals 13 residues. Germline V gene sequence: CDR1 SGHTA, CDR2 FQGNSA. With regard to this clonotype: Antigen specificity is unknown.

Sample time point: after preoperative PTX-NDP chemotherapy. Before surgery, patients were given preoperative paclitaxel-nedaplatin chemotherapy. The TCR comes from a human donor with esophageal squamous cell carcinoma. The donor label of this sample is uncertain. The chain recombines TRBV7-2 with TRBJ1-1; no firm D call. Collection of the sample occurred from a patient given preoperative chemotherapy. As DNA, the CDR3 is TGTGCCAGCACCCCGGCCCCGAACACTGAAGCTTTCTTT. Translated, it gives CASTPAPNTEAFF.